These T cell receptor beta chains were read from a single sample in a study of blood T cell repertoires in COVID-19. The repertoire was sequenced with immunoSEQ multiplex PCR; TCRdb's copy has only in-frame clones and lacks some. Seen here are some 130,000 clones, 80% observed once, and the top ten hold roughly 1.9%. Sequenced: peripheral blood. These receptors were obtained from a man aged 65 to 85 with acute or convalescent COVID-19. Each CDR3 is given without its conserved first and last residue. Clone sizes are given selectively: once, few, many, or a class where the clone is expanded.

v_call	clone_size	j_call	cdr3_aa
TRBV5-1	-	TRBJ1-4	ASSPLLITGGGEKLF
TRBV2	-	TRBJ2-1	ASSPLSGLALYNEQF
TRBV19	few	TRBJ1-6	ASSIEVVRASPLH
TRBV10-1	-	TRBJ2-3	ASSADRATDTQY
TRBV6-6	-	TRBJ1-5	ASTPGQGRNQPQH
TRBV18	-	TRBJ1-5	ASSPFEGASRYQPQH
TRBV30	-	TRBJ1-6	AWSVNPQAGAPLH
TRBV3-1/TRBV3-2	few	TRBJ1-2	ASSWEDYGYT
TRBV9	-	TRBJ2-5	ASGQGGGQETQY
TRBV6-6	many	TRBJ2-7	ASSYPAQGASYEQY
TRBV7-8	-	TRBJ2-2	ASSRPDRGTGELF
TRBV6-1	-	TRBJ2-7	ASSERIAGGPWEQY
TRBV7-8	few	TRBJ2-3	ASSLGGLRADTQY
TRBV14	few	TRBJ1-2	ASSPGTNYGYT
TRBV27	-	TRBJ1-4	ASSPRTGEKLF
TRBV28	-	TRBJ2-3	ASRPLAGVVTDTQY
TRBV5-4	-	TRBJ1-6	AESQGVNSPLH
TRBV2	-	TRBJ1-2	ASTTGSRLDGYT
TRBV27	-	TRBJ2-7	ASSSLSSGGPYEQY
TRBV5-1	-	TRBJ1-2	ASSITTSNYGYT
TRBV5-1	-	TRBJ1-2	ASSLAGTDGSGYT
TRBV24-1	-	TRBJ2-3	ATSATGGTDTQY
TRBV3-1/TRBV3-2	-	TRBJ2-7	ASSQGGQGVGGEQY
TRBV28	-	TRBJ2-6	ASRGQGSGANVLT
TRBV27	-	TRBJ1-6	ASSRGGGSPLH
TRBV5-6	-	TRBJ2-7	ASSFLDRGIEQY
TRBV11-2	-	TRBJ1-5	ASSLSSRANNQPQH
TRBV19	-	TRBJ2-2	ASNPGQWTGELF
TRBV24-1	few	TRBJ2-1	ATSDLGHSGKI
TRBV5-1	once	TRBJ1-4	ASTLLPGQGYEKLF
TRBV24-1	-	TRBJ1-1	ATSDSRTGSTEAF
TRBV24-1	-	TRBJ1-2	ATRGQGYGYT
TRBV5-1	-	TRBJ2-5	ASSLEATGETQY
TRBV1	-	TRBJ1-6	TSSQEIAGYQGGSPLH
TRBV27	-	TRBJ1-5	ASSLVRASNQPQH
TRBV20-1	-	TRBJ2-7	SMSSADEQY
TRBV6-1	-	TRBJ1-2	ASSEAHRVVWARFQRGYT
TRBV27	-	TRBJ1-2	ASRVGGSNYGYT
TRBV28	-	TRBJ1-2	ASRDSRYGYT
TRBV11-2	-	TRBJ2-7	ASSLEAGYQY
TRBV7-9	-	TRBJ1-1	ASSSGQAKNTEAF
TRBV24-1	-	TRBJ1-5	ATSGAGYQPQH
TRBV2	-	TRBJ2-6	ATRAGGPSGANVLT
TRBV11-2	-	TRBJ2-5	ASSPPGVAGGSGTQY